Listed here are 14 T cell receptor beta chains from one sample, sequenced in a study of CD8 T cells in Susac syndrome. Random hexamers were used to reverse transcribe 0.5 to 1 ug of RNA. TCRdb ran MiXCR on the immunoSEQ multiplex PCR reads and lists one entry per CDR3 protein. The table includes roughly 76,000 distinct CDR3 sequences, approximately 94% detected once. Material: CD8+ T cells from PBMCs. The source of these receptors is a human donor with Susac syndrome.

This chain joins TRBV6-5 and TRBJ1-2, with D unclear. Trimming took off 7 bases at V and 5 bases at J, with 11 bases between the two ends. Germline assignment: CDR1 MNHEY and CDR2 SVGAGI. This CDR3 is built from 12 residues. CDR3 sequence (DNA): TGTGCCAGCATAGGGCCACCTTATGGCTACACCTTC. It specifies CASIGPPYGYTF.

The J gene is TRBJ1-2, the V gene TRBV6-1; possible D gene TRBD1, 5 bases. Germline CDR1 is MNHNS and CDR2 is SASEGT. The CDR3 has 13 residues. Trimming shortened V by 4 bases and J by 7 bases, and 13 bases separated the two germline ends. Here the CDR3 reads CASSGAGWTGYTF. CDR3 nucleotides: TGTGCCAGCAGTGGGGCAGGGTGGACTGGCTACACCTTC.

The genes are TRBV5-4 and TRBJ2-7; D is perhaps TRBD2 (6 bases). V was trimmed by 4 bases and J by 5 bases, leaving 19 bases between them. This CDR3 spans 15 amino acids. Per the germline V gene, CDR1 is SGHNT and CDR2 is YYREEE (reference sequence). The CDR3 here is CASSDGSRRRDEQYF. CDR3 in DNA: TGTGCCAGCAGCGACGGGAGCAGGCGACGGGACGAGCAGTACTTC.

The rearrangement joins TRBV21-1 to TRBJ2-3; the table's D call TRBD1 went unverified against the DNA. TRBV21-1 is a documented pseudogene. This CDR3 comprises 16 residues. DNA for the CDR3: TGTGCCAGCAGCAAAAGGGGGTGGGGCACTACAGATACGCAGTATTTT. Amino acids: CASSKRGWGTTDTQYF.

CDR3 protein: CASSPDARGGYTF. The CDR3 DNA reads as TGTGCCAGCTCACCAGATGCTCGAGGAGGCTACACCTTC. The chain employs TRBV18 and TRBJ1-2; D unresolved. With 2 bases removed from V and 8 bases from J, the gap between germline ends came to 12 bases. Germline V CDR1 and CDR2: KGHSH, LQKENI. The CDR3 runs 13 residues.

The rearrangement links TRBV7-9 to TRBJ2-1; D uncertain. V was clipped by 5 bases and J by 7 bases, with 12 bases between them. The CDR3 length is 13 residues. Germline values: CDR1 SEHNR, CDR2 FQNEAQ (reference sequence). CDR3 bases: TGTGCCAGCAGCCCCCTGTCTGGTAATGAGCAGTTCTTC. This translates into CASSPLSGNEQFF. The full variable domain, with the rest looked up from reference TRBV7-9 and TRBJ2-1, is DTGVSQNPRHKITKRGQNVTFRCDPISEHNRLYWYRQTLGQGPEFLTYFQNEAQLEKSRLLSDRFSAERPKGSFSTLEIQRTEQGDSAMYLCASSPLSGNEQFFGPGTRLTVL.

V gene TRBV2 combines with J gene TRBJ2-2; 8 bases agree with TRBD1. V lost 7 bases to trimming and J lost 4 bases; unmatched junction nucleotides: 14. CDR1 and CDR2 (germline): SNHLY, FYNNEI. The CDR3 loop spans 17 amino acids. CDR3 nucleotides: TGTGCCAGCACCTTAGGACAGGGTTATCGGTTCACCGGGGAGCTGTTTTTT. Its protein product is CASTLGQGYRFTGELFF.

The V gene is TRBV6-5, the J gene TRBJ2-4; D not certain. Trimming stripped 0 bases from V and 0 bases from J, with 9 bases between. Germline V gene data show CDR1 as MNHEY and CDR2 as SVGAGI. The CDR3 spans 16 residues. CDR3 coding DNA: TGTGCCAGCAGTTACTCGGCCGCAGTAGCCAAAAACATTCAGTACTTC. This gives the protein CASSYSAAVAKNIQYF.

V gene TRBV3-1 combines with J gene TRBJ1-3; D is ambiguous. V was cut by 1 base and J by 1 base, with 5 bases left in between. Germline CDR1 LGHDT, CDR2 YNNKEL (reference sequence). The CDR3 runs 14 residues. In DNA, the CDR3 is TGTGCCAGCAGCCAAGCAGATTCTGGAAACACCATATATTTT. Translated, it gives CASSQADSGNTIYF.

This chain joins TRBV14 and TRBJ2-1; D possibly corresponds to TRBD2 (6 bases). CDR1 and CDR2 from the germline V gene are SGHDN and FVKESK. The V and J ends lost 4 bases and 8 bases respectively, with 12 bases between them. The CDR3 sequence is 13 residues long. CDR3 amino acids: CASSRAGGDEQFF. CDR3 in DNA: TGTGCCAGCAGCCGGGCCGGGGGAGATGAGCAGTTCTTC.

The V call is TRBV6-5, the J call TRBJ1-2; a weak D match, TRBD1 (6 bases). V lost 4 bases and J 4 bases, leaving 10 bases between the germline ends. CDR3 length: 13 amino acids. CDR1 and CDR2 (germline): MNHEY, SVGAGI. In DNA, the CDR3 is TGTGCCAGCAGTTCTCAGGGGCCCTATGGCTACACCTTC. Protein sequence: CASSSQGPYGYTF.

The chain couples TRBV4-2 to TRBJ2-1; D uncertain. Trimming removed 4 bases at V and 9 bases at J, with 13 bases between. In germline, CDR1 is LGHNA, CDR2 YNFKEQ. CDR3 length: 13 amino acids. CDR3 nucleotide sequence: TGTGCCAGCAGCCCTTCATCGACGGGTGAGCAGTTCTTC. This translates into CASSPSSTGEQFF.

The chain has TRBV9 and TRBJ2-7, with 7 bases identical to TRBD1. The CDR3 is made up of 13 amino acids. The germline CDR1 and CDR2 sequences are SGDLS and YYNGEE. The J segment lost 3 bases and the V segment lost 3 bases, leaving 3 bases of the junction unmatched. CDR3 nucleotides: TGTGCCAGCAGCGACCGGGACAGCTACGAGCAGTACTTC. This translates into CASSDRDSYEQYF.

V gene TRBV5-1 combines with J gene TRBJ2-7; 9 positions match TRBD1. V trimming: 5 bases; J trimming: 5 bases; junction bases outside the gene matches: 5. The CDR3 spans 13 residues. CDR1 and CDR2 from the germline V gene are SGHRS and YFSETQ. Here the CDR3 reads CASRGDREDEQYF. DNA for the CDR3: TGCGCCAGCAGGGGGGACAGGGAGGACGAGCAGTACTTC.